Listed here are 2 T cell receptor beta chains from one sample, sequenced in a study of OX40 agonist ivuxolimab in advanced cancers. Sequencing used immunoSEQ multiplex PCR; TCRdb keeps in-frame clones, though not all of them. The sample lists over 45,000 clones, around 83% seen once, with approximately 1% in the top ten. Sequenced here: CD4+ or CD8+ T cells sorted from blood, sampled in a trial of the OX40 agonist ivuxolimab. The receptors originated from an adult with an advanced solid tumor such as melanoma, head and neck, liver or kidney cancer.

The V gene is TRBV5-6, the J gene TRBJ2-1, with 14 bases fitting TRBD2. The ends lost 5 bases at V and 0 bases at J; junction bases unmatched: 7. The CDR3 has 18 residues. Germline CDR1 and CDR2: SGHDT and YYEEEE. CDR3: CASSPGLAGVRSYNEQFF. The CDR3 nucleotides read TGTGCCAGCAGTCCGGGACTAGCGGGGGTTCGCTCCTACAATGAGCAGTTCTTC.

The CDR3 bases are TGTGCCAGCAGTTTCTTGGAAGCCTACGAGCAGTACTTC. It codes for CASSFLEAYEQYF. V and J are TRBV27 and TRBJ2-7; no clear D gene. The CDR3 has 13 residues. Trimming pared 3 bases from V and 2 bases from J, leaving 8 bases between. Germline-derived CDR1 and CDR2 are MNHEY and SMNVEV (reference sequence).